The 32 T cell receptor beta chains reported below all come from one sample, sequenced in a study of blood T cell repertoires in COVID-19. Produced via immunoSEQ multiplex PCR; TCRdb's table is partial and in-frame only. The repertoire holds some 150,000 clones, with about 88% as singletons. The sample taken for sequencing was PBMCs or T cells enriched from blood (not recorded which). The receptors derive from a human donor with acute COVID-19. The donor label of this sample is uncertain.

V is TRBV1 and J is TRBJ2-2; TRBD1, the table's D call, was not compared with the DNA. TRBV1 has pseudogene status. This CDR3 comprises 17 residues. CDR3 sequence reads: CTSSQVADRGRGGELFF. The CDR3 bases are TGCACCAGCAGCCAAGTAGCGGACAGGGGGCGGGGCGGGGAGCTGTTTTTT.

This clone has only a few counts. The chain joins TRBV9 to TRBJ2-5; D may be TRBD2 (6 bases). Germline CDR1 is SGDLS and CDR2 is YYNGEE. The ends were cut back, 2 bases at V and 4 bases at J, with 9 bases in the middle. The CDR3 is 13 residues long. CDR3 DNA: TGTGCCAGCAGCGTTCGCGGGGCAGAGACCCAGTACTTC. Its protein is CASSVRGAETQYF.

The J gene is TRBJ1-6, the V gene TRBV4-1; 9 bases fit TRBD1. With V trimmed by 1 base and J by 7 bases, 5 bases remained unmatched. The CDR3 consists of 16 residues. Germline loops: CDR1 MGHRA, CDR2 YSYEKL. CDR3: CASSQADRGSNSPLHF. CDR3 coding DNA: TGCGCCAGCAGCCAAGCGGACAGGGGTTCGAATTCACCCCTCCACTTT.

The CDR3 nucleotides read TGCGCCAGCAGCTCGGGACAGGGAGGGCCAGAGACCCAGTACTTC. Amino acid sequence: CASSSGQGGPETQYF. The V call is TRBV5-1, the J call TRBJ2-5, with 9 bases that match TRBD1. The V gene end was trimmed by 3 bases and the J gene end by 4 bases; junction bases not matched to a gene: 7. The CDR3 consists of 15 residues. Germline loops: CDR1 SGHRS, CDR2 YFSETQ.

The rearrangement uses TRBV9 and TRBJ2-7; D is perhaps TRBD2 (5 bases). CDR1 SGDLS and CDR2 YYNGEE come from the germline V gene. V shed 4 bases and J shed 4 bases, with 9 bases lying between them. This CDR3 region has 12 residues. CDR3 in amino acids: CASSPGSYEQYF. The CDR3 DNA reads as TGTGCCAGCAGCCCGGGGTCTTACGAGCAGTACTTC.

The chain is built from TRBV12-3 or TRBV12-4 and TRBJ1-5, with D maybe TRBD1 (5 bases). V was pared by 4 bases and J by 7 bases, with 8 bases between. CDR3 length equals 12 residues. CDR3 DNA: TGTGCCAGCAGTTCAGGGTTACAGCCCCAGCATTTT. Amino acids: CASSSGLQPQHF.

The J gene is TRBJ2-1, the V gene TRBV19, with D possibly matching TRBD1 (5 bases). Germline assignment: CDR1 LNHDA and CDR2 SQIVND (reference sequence). The CDR3 spans 13 residues. The V end was cut by 8 bases, the J end by 4 bases, with 12 bases between. The DNA of the CDR3 is TGTGCCAGTTCCGACAGATTTTACAATGAGCAGTTCTTC. As protein: CASSDRFYNEQFF.

The gene calls are TRBV25-1 and TRBJ2-5; the D gene is possibly TRBD1 (5 bases). V was shortened by 1 base and J by 3 bases, with 15 bases between the two germline ends. CDR3 length: 16 residues. The germline gives CDR1 MGHDK, CDR2 SYGVNS. CDR3 residues: CASSEWQGRREETQYF. Here the CDR3 DNA reads TGTGCCAGCAGTGAATGGCAGGGTCGAAGGGAAGAGACCCAGTACTTC.

The V gene is TRBV19, the J gene TRBJ1-1; D remains unclear. CDR1 LNHDA and CDR2 SQIVND come from the germline V gene (reference sequence). V lost 0 bases and J 7 bases, leaving 15 bases between the germline ends. The CDR3 has 15 amino acids. CDR3 residues: CASSIDGRGSLEAFF. In DNA form, the CDR3 reads TGTGCCAGTAGTATAGATGGGAGAGGGAGTCTTGAAGCTTTCTTT.

The chain couples TRBV27 to TRBJ2-7, with 9 bases fitting TRBD1. This CDR3 spans 12 amino acids. The germline CDR1 and CDR2 sequences are MNHEY and SMNVEV (reference sequence). V gave up 10 bases and J gave up 5 bases; unmatched junction bases: 6. CDR3 DNA: TGTGCCACCAGGGACAGGGCCCACGAGCAGTACTTC. It specifies CATRDRAHEQYF.

J is TRBJ1-5 and V is TRBV2; TRBD1 is a possible D gene (5 bases). The CDR3 consists of 13 residues. V was trimmed by 4 bases and J by 3 bases, leaving 7 bases between them. Per germline, CDR1 SNHLY and CDR2 FYNNEI. The CDR3 here is CASSAGNNQPQHF. CDR3 nucleotide sequence: TGTGCCAGCAGTGCAGGGAACAATCAGCCCCAGCATTTT. Together with reference TRBV2 and TRBJ1-5, the CDR3 gives the full variable domain: EPEVTQTPSHQVTQMGQEVILRCVPISNHLYFYWYRQILGQKVEFLVSFYNNEISEKSEIFDDQFSVERPDGSNFTLKIRSTKLEDSAMYFCASSAGNNQPQHFGDGTRLSIL.

This clone occurred a few times. The chain combines TRBV2 with TRBJ2-2; D uncertain. Germline V lookup: CDR1 SNHLY, CDR2 FYNNEI. V lost 7 bases and J lost 5, with 5 bases in between. The CDR3 runs 11 residues. The DNA for the CDR3 is TGTGCCAGCACCCCGACCGGGGAGCTGTTTTTT. Translating it yields CASTPTGELFF. Full variable domain (rest looked up from reference TRBV2 and TRBJ2-2): EPEVTQTPSHQVTQMGQEVILRCVPISNHLYFYWYRQILGQKVEFLVSFYNNEISEKSEIFDDQFSVERPDGSNFTLKIRSTKLEDSAMYFCASTPTGELFFGEGSRLTVL.

This chain connects TRBV5-1 to TRBJ1-6; D unresolved. Germline values: CDR1 SGHRS, CDR2 YFSETQ. V dropped 0 bases and J dropped 0 bases, with 7 bases sitting between them. This CDR3 is 16 amino acids long. The DNA of the CDR3 is TGCGCCAGCAGCTTGGACCCGAGCTCCTATAATTCACCCCTCCACTTT. This encodes CASSLDPSSYNSPLHF.

The chain employs TRBV30 and TRBJ1-1; 10 nucleotides match TRBD1. The germline V gene has CDR1 GTSNPN and CDR2 SVGIG (reference sequence). The CDR3 has 14 amino acids. The V gene end was trimmed by 2 bases and the J gene end by 5 bases; junction bases not matched to a gene: 5. DNA of the CDR3: TGTGCCTGGAGTAATGACAGGGGGCAAACTGAAGCTTTCTTT. Translating gives CAWSNDRGQTEAFF.

The genes are TRBV3-1 (or the pseudogene TRBV3-2) and TRBJ2-3; 11 bases align to TRBD2. V trimming: 1 base; J trimming: 3 bases; junction bases outside the gene matches: 3. The length of the CDR3 is 16 residues. Germline values: CDR1 LGHDT, CDR2 YNNKEL (reference sequence). The CDR3 protein is CASSQVPSGGTDTQYF. The CDR3 bases are TGTGCCAGCAGCCAAGTTCCTAGCGGGGGGACAGATACGCAGTATTTT.

Only one count was recorded for this clone. V gene TRBV7-9 combines with J gene TRBJ1-5, with a weak D call TRBD1 (6 bases). CDR1 SEHNR and CDR2 FQNEAQ come from the germline V gene (reference sequence). V was trimmed by 5 bases and J by 5 bases, leaving 10 bases between them. This CDR3 has 13 amino acids. The DNA for the CDR3 is TGTGCCAGCAGCACGGACAGTTATCAGCCCCAGCATTTT. Translation gives CASSTDSYQPQHF.

In its sample, this clone was seen once. V and J are TRBV24-1 and TRBJ1-5; D call uncertain. V lost 6 bases, J lost 4 bases, and 12 bases lay in between. This CDR3 is 14 amino acids long. The germline gives CDR1 KGHDR, CDR2 SFDVKD. For the CDR3, the DNA is TGTGCCACCAGTCCCTATGGGGAGAATCAGCCCCAGCATTTT. This codes for CATSPYGENQPQHF.

This chain joins TRBV29-1 and TRBJ1-3; D is uncertain. The CDR3 is 13 amino acids. V was cut by 4 bases and J by 0 bases, with 7 bases left in between. Germline V CDR1 and CDR2: SQVTM, ANQGSEA. The CDR3 reads CSVAWSSGNTIYF. The CDR3 DNA reads as TGCAGCGTTGCTTGGAGCTCTGGAAACACCATATATTTT.

J is TRBJ2-7 and V is TRBV13; 8 bases agree with TRBD2. Germline V gene data show CDR1 as PRHDT and CDR2 as FYEKMQ (reference sequence). With V trimmed by 4 bases and J by 5 bases, 13 bases remained unmatched. This CDR3 has 16 amino acids. The CDR3 here is CASSSSGTRGRDEQYF. CDR3 coding DNA: TGTGCCAGCAGCTCCTCCGGGACTAGGGGAAGGGACGAGCAGTACTTC.

The chain carries TRBV5-6 and TRBJ1-6; tentative D call: TRBD1 (6 bases). This CDR3 region has 14 residues. V was clipped by 5 bases and J by 7 bases, with 13 bases between them. Germline V gives CDR1 SGHDT, CDR2 YYEEEE. The CDR3 DNA follows: TGTGCCAGCAGGCCACAGGGCGGAAATTCACCCCTCCACTTT. Translated: CASRPQGGNSPLHF.

This clone was detected once. This chain uses TRBV5-1 with TRBJ1-5; 10 nucleotides agree with TRBD1. The CDR3 length is 14 residues. V shed 4 bases and J 6 bases; nucleotides not matched to a gene: 4. CDR1 SGHRS and CDR2 YFSETQ come from the germline V gene. CDR3 DNA sequence: TGCGCCAGCAGCCCGGGACAGGGGCGTCAGCCCCAGCATTTT. Amino acids: CASSPGQGRQPQHF. The complete variable domain, with remaining parts taken from reference TRBV5-1 and TRBJ1-5, reads KAGVTQTPRYLIKTRGQQVTLSCSPISGHRSVSWYQQTPGQGLQFLFEYFSETQRNKGNFPGRFSGRQFSNSRSEMNVSTLELGDSALYLCASSPGQGRQPQHFGDGTRLSIL.

The chain joins TRBV6-1 to TRBJ1-4; D ambiguous. This CDR3 is built from 13 residues. Germline-derived CDR1 and CDR2 are MNHNS and SASEGT. Trimming stripped 2 bases from V and 5 bases from J, with 6 bases between. CDR3 residues: CASSEYENEKLFF. CDR3 coding DNA: TGTGCCAGCAGTGAATACGAGAATGAAAAACTGTTTTTT.

The J gene is TRBJ2-1, the V gene TRBV9; 7 bases are a match to TRBD2. V trimming: 0 bases; J trimming: 5 bases; junction bases outside the gene matches: 11. CDR1 and CDR2 (germline): SGDLS, YYNGEE. The CDR3 consists of 17 residues. CDR3 in amino acids: CASSVAPAGRGNNEQFF. The DNA of the CDR3 is TGTGCCAGCAGCGTAGCACCCGCTGGGCGGGGGAACAATGAGCAGTTCTTC.

V gene TRBV12-5 combines with J gene TRBJ2-5; D might be TRBD2 (5 bases). This CDR3 comprises 12 residues. The V and J ends lost 3 bases and 6 bases respectively, with 8 bases between them. Germline CDR1 LGHNT, CDR2 FRNRAP. CDR3 amino acids: CASGFTGKTQYF. CDR3 DNA: TGTGCTAGTGGTTTCACGGGGAAGACCCAGTACTTC.

V and J are TRBV10-3 and TRBJ2-2, with a tentative D call TRBD1 (6 bases). With 3 bases removed from V and 8 bases from J, the gap between germline ends came to 28 bases. Germline V gene lookup returns CDR1 ENHRY and CDR2 SYGVKD. The CDR3 loop spans 19 amino acids. CDR3 sequence: CAISDPGHSEWLGSGELFF. The CDR3 bases are TGTGCCATCAGTGACCCGGGACATTCGGAGTGGCTGGGCTCAGGGGAGCTGTTTTTT.

The chain joins TRBV3-1 (or the pseudogene TRBV3-2) to TRBJ2-7; 10 bases are shared with TRBD1. Germline V CDR1 and CDR2: LGHDT, YNNKEL (reference sequence). The CDR3 runs to 14 residues. Trimming removed 6 bases from V and 4 bases from J; junction bases left unmatched: 6. Here the CDR3 DNA reads TGTGCCAGCAGTCCGGGACAGGGGAGGTACGAGCAGTACTTC. Amino acid sequence: CASSPGQGRYEQYF.

V is TRBV14 and J is TRBJ1-2; D is perhaps TRBD1 (5 bases). The CDR3 sequence is 14 residues long. Germline-derived CDR1 and CDR2 are SGHDN and FVKESK. The germline V and J ends were trimmed by 4 bases and 3 bases, with 12 bases remaining between them. In DNA form, the CDR3 reads TGTGCCAGCAGCCGTGGAGGAGGGGACTATGGCTACACCTTC. The encoded protein is CASSRGGGDYGYTF.

The sample holds one count of this clone. The V and J genes are TRBV7-6 and TRBJ2-1; 7 nucleotides line up with TRBD1. Per germline, CDR1 SGHVS and CDR2 FNYEAQ. The CDR3 consists of 18 residues. The V and J ends lost 5 bases and 6 bases, in that order; junction bases with no gene match: 19. The CDR3 coding sequence is TGTGCCAGCAGCCTTGAAGCTTGGGACAGAACGTTTCTCAATGAGCAGTTCTTC. Translating it yields CASSLEAWDRTFLNEQFF.

J is TRBJ2-2 and V is TRBV29-1, with D possibly TRBD1 on 5 matching bases. CDR1 is SQVTM and CDR2 is ANQGSEA in the germline V gene. V was pared by 0 bases and J by 6 bases, with 14 bases between. The CDR3 runs 15 residues. The CDR3: CSVEEAGRGAGELFF. For the CDR3, the DNA is TGCAGCGTTGAAGAAGCTGGTAGGGGCGCCGGGGAGCTGTTTTTT.

The chain combines TRBV2 with TRBJ2-7; 8 bases map to TRBD1. Trimming removed 6 bases from V and 2 bases from J; junction bases left unmatched: 12. The CDR3 length is 16 residues. CDR1 SNHLY and CDR2 FYNNEI come from the germline V gene. CDR3 protein: CASRGLDRVGPYEQYF. The CDR3 DNA is TGTGCCAGCAGGGGACTGGACAGGGTTGGGCCCTACGAGCAGTACTTC. Drawing the rest from reference TRBV2 and TRBJ2-7, the complete variable domain is EPEVTQTPSHQVTQMGQEVILRCVPISNHLYFYWYRQILGQKVEFLVSFYNNEISEKSEIFDDQFSVERPDGSNFTLKIRSTKLEDSAMYFCASRGLDRVGPYEQYFGPGTRLTVT.

The V and J genes are TRBV19 and TRBJ2-1; weak D call: TRBD1 (5 bases). The germline V gene has CDR1 LNHDA and CDR2 SQIVND (reference sequence). This CDR3 region has 13 residues. Trimming shortened V by 3 bases and J by 4 bases, and 7 bases separated the two germline ends. Here the CDR3 DNA reads TGTGCCAGTAGTATTTCAGGGTACAATGAGCAGTTCTTC. Protein: CASSISGYNEQFF.

This clone was picked up one time. V and J are TRBV19 and TRBJ1-2; the D gene is possibly TRBD1 (5 bases). V dropped 3 bases and J dropped 8 bases, with 13 bases sitting between them. There are 13 residues in the CDR3. Germline CDR1 LNHDA, CDR2 SQIVND (reference sequence). The CDR3 sequence: CASSISQGKGYTF. CDR3 sequence (DNA): TGTGCCAGTAGTATCTCCCAGGGAAAAGGCTACACCTTC.